One sample yielded the 30 T cell receptor beta chains listed below, sequenced in a study of T cell changes during pregnancy in multiple sclerosis. Generated by immunoSEQ multiplex PCR, the TCRdb table keeps only in-frame clones and is missing some. The data contain about 40,000 clones, 90% to 95% of them singletons. Here the sequenced sample was peripheral blood, taken in the third trimester of pregnancy. These receptors were obtained from a female donor with multiple sclerosis, enrolled in a pregnancy study.

The chain carries TRBV20-1 and TRBJ2-7, with D possibly being TRBD1 (5 bases). The CDR3 sequence is 10 residues long. The V and J ends lost 5 bases and 6 bases respectively, with 8 bases between them. The V gene's germline CDR1 is DFQATT and CDR2 SNEGSKA (reference sequence). CDR3 amino acids: CSAEDSEQYF. CDR3 DNA sequence: TGCAGTGCTGAAGACAGCGAGCAGTACTTC.

The CDR3 sequence: CASSFTNSYEQYF. CDR3 sequence (DNA): TGCGCCAGCAGCTTTACTAACTCCTACGAGCAGTACTTC. The chain combines TRBV5-1 with TRBJ2-7, with D uncertain. CDR3 length: 13 residues. Germline V gene sequence: CDR1 SGHRS, CDR2 YFSETQ. Deletions cut 2 bases from V and 0 bases from J, with 6 bases between.

The chain couples TRBV4-2 to TRBJ1-6; 7 positions match TRBD1. This CDR3 comprises 15 residues. Trimming cost V 0 bases and J 7 bases; bases outside gene matches: 3. Per germline, CDR1 LGHNA and CDR2 YNFKEQ. The CDR3 loop is CASSQDQGVNSPLHF. DNA for the CDR3: TGTGCCAGCAGCCAAGATCAGGGGGTCAATTCACCCCTCCACTTT.

This clone was detected only a few times. The chain carries TRBV2 and TRBJ1-1; perhaps TRBD1 as D (6 bases). The CDR3 is 12 residues long. V lost 4 bases, J lost 7 bases, and 10 bases lay in between. Looked up from germline, CDR1 is SNHLY and CDR2 is FYNNEI. DNA for the CDR3: TGTGCCAGCAGTGGGGCAGGGGATGAAGCTTTCTTT. Translated, it gives CASSGAGDEAFF. Variable domain in full (rest from reference TRBV2 and TRBJ1-1): EPEVTQTPSHQVTQMGQEVILRCVPISNHLYFYWYRQILGQKVEFLVSFYNNEISEKSEIFDDQFSVERPDGSNFTLKIRSTKLEDSAMYFCASSGAGDEAFFGQGTRLTVV.

The CDR3 sequence: CASSLMTGGGATDTQYF. CDR3 sequence (DNA): TGTGCCAGCAGCCTGATGACTGGAGGAGGGGCCACAGATACGCAGTATTTT. The chain joins TRBV7-2 to TRBJ2-3; D is possibly TRBD2 (6 bases). Germline V gene data show CDR1 as SGHTA and CDR2 as FQGNSA. The CDR3 has 17 amino acids. Trimming removed 5 bases from V and 2 bases from J, with 20 bases in between.

The chain recombines TRBV6-1 with TRBJ2-1; 8 bases line up with TRBD1. The V and J ends lost 0 bases and 4 bases, in that order; junction bases with no gene match: 8. CDR3 length equals 17 residues. CDR1 and CDR2 (germline): MNHNS, SASEGT. The CDR3 bases are TGTGCCAGCAGTGAAGCGACAGGGGCTGCCGTATACAATGAGCAGTTCTTC. Encoded protein: CASSEATGAAVYNEQFF.

The chain's CDR3 is CASADRVNTEAFF. The CDR3 DNA is TGCGCCAGCGCAGACAGGGTCAACACTGAAGCTTTCTTT. The rearrangement joins TRBV4-1 to TRBJ1-1; TRBD1 agrees at 7 bases. The CDR3 spans 13 residues. In germline, CDR1 is MGHRA, CDR2 YSYEKL. The V and J ends lost 8 bases and 2 bases, in that order; junction bases with no gene match: 5.

The rearrangement links TRBV5-6 to TRBJ2-7, with 9 nucleotides matching TRBD1. The V gene end was trimmed by 2 bases and the J gene end by 1 base; junction bases not matched to a gene: 4. The CDR3 contains 15 residues. The germline CDR1 and CDR2 sequences are SGHDT and YYEEEE. CDR3 in DNA: TGTGCCAGCAGCTTACAGGGGGCTCGGTCCTACGAGCAGTACTTC. Encoded protein: CASSLQGARSYEQYF.

The chain couples TRBV5-4 to TRBJ2-5; possible D gene TRBD1, 5 bases. V lost 6 bases, J lost 5 bases, and 14 bases lay in between. Germline V lookup: CDR1 SGHNT, CDR2 YYREEE (reference sequence). This CDR3 is built from 13 residues. CDR3 in DNA: TGTGCCAGCACTGACCTAGGGGCGGAGACCCAGTACTTC. Protein: CASTDLGAETQYF.

The chain recombines TRBV6-1 with TRBJ1-2; 8 bases agree with TRBD1. Per the germline V gene, CDR1 is MNHNS and CDR2 is SASEGT. V dropped 4 bases and J dropped 8; count of bases not matched to a gene: 6. This CDR3 is built from 13 residues. DNA of the CDR3: TGTGCCAGCAGTGCGGACAGGGTGGTAGGCTACACCTTC. It codes for CASSADRVVGYTF.

The gene calls are TRBV10-1 and TRBJ2-7; 9 bases map to TRBD1. The CDR3 extends over 15 amino acids. V lost 9 bases to trimming and J lost 5 bases; unmatched junction nucleotides: 14. CDR1 and CDR2 from the germline V gene are WNHNN and SYGVQD (reference sequence). The CDR3 protein is CARPCSGTGIHEQYF. The CDR3 coding sequence is TGCGCCAGACCTTGTTCGGGGACAGGGATACACGAGCAGTACTTC.

Details on this clone: Other DNA sequences in this sample translate to the same CDR3. The chain joins TRBV28 to TRBJ1-2; D ambiguous. V was pared by 2 bases and J by 4 bases, with 5 bases between. The CDR3 runs 12 residues. Germline CDR1 reads MDHEN; CDR2 reads SYDVKM. In DNA form, the CDR3 reads TGTGCCAGCAGTTTAGGAGGCTATGGCTACACCTTC. Protein: CASSLGGYGYTF.

This chain links TRBV7-2 with TRBJ2-7, with 7 bases lining up with TRBD2. The CDR3 spans 13 residues. With V trimmed by 4 bases and J by 3 bases, 3 bases remained unmatched. Germline V lookup: CDR1 SGHTA, CDR2 FQGNSA. CDR3 sequence (DNA): TGTGCCAGCAGCTCCGGGGGGATCTACGAGCAGTACTTC. Its protein product is CASSSGGIYEQYF.

The gene calls are TRBV7-6 and TRBJ2-7; 9 bases align to TRBD2. This CDR3 is 16 amino acids long. Germline CDR1 SGHVS, CDR2 FNYEAQ. V was pared by 1 base and J by 1 base, with 5 bases of the junction left unmatched. The CDR3 sequence is CASSLGRAGGSYEQYF. The CDR3 coding sequence is TGTGCCAGCAGCTTAGGGCGAGCGGGGGGATCCTACGAGCAGTACTTC. Drawing the rest from reference TRBV7-6 and TRBJ2-7, the complete variable domain is GAGVSQSPRYKVTKRGQDVALRCDPISGHVSLYWYRQALGQGPEFLTYFNYEAQQDKSGLPNDRFSAERPEGSISTLTIQRTEQRDSAMYRCASSLGRAGGSYEQYFGPGTRLTVT.

This rearrangement joins TRBV7-8 to TRBJ1-3, with a possible D match to TRBD1 (6 bases). Germline V gene data show CDR1 as SGHVS and CDR2 as FQNEAQ. V was cut by 4 bases and J by 1 base, with 14 bases left in between. This CDR3 region has 16 residues. CDR3 bases: TGTGCCAGCAGCTACACAGGGCCAGGGTCTGGAAACACCATATATTTT. Its protein is CASSYTGPGSGNTIYF.

This chain joins TRBV27 and TRBJ1-1; 7 positions match TRBD1. CDR1 is MNHEY, CDR2 SMNVEV, per germline (reference sequence). V lost 6 bases and J lost 4; bases outside the gene matches: 11. CDR3 length: 15 residues. The CDR3 nucleotides are TGTGCCAGCAGCCATGTACAGGGGATCAGCACTGAAGCTTTCTTT. Translated, it gives CASSHVQGISTEAFF.

V usage is TRBV9 and J usage is TRBJ1-1, with a weak D call TRBD1 (5 bases). This CDR3 has 16 amino acids. Germline CDR1 is SGDLS and CDR2 is YYNGEE. The V gene lost 0 bases and the J gene lost 0 bases, with 12 bases spanning the gap. CDR3 DNA: TGTGCCAGCAGCGTAGCCCCCACAGGAGTGAACACTGAAGCTTTCTTT. Its protein is CASSVAPTGVNTEAFF.

V and J are TRBV5-1 and TRBJ1-1; D call uncertain. V was clipped by 0 bases and J by 6 bases, with 9 bases between them. The CDR3 has 13 amino acids. Germline lookup yields CDR1 SGHRS and CDR2 YFSETQ. CDR3 DNA sequence: TGCGCCAGCAGCTTGGGAGGTATTCCTGAAGCTTTCTTT. Translated: CASSLGGIPEAFF.

This clone appeared once. CDR3 residues: CASSLAGGDTYEQYF. CDR3 nucleotide sequence: TGTGCCAGCAGCTTAGCCGGCGGGGATACCTACGAGCAGTACTTC. This chain joins TRBV11-2 and TRBJ2-7; a possible D gene is TRBD2 (6 bases). Per germline, CDR1 SGHAT and CDR2 FQNNGV. The CDR3 covers 15 residues. Trimming removed 1 base from V and 2 bases from J, with 12 bases in between.

CDR3 nucleotides: TGTGCCAGCAGCTCGGGACTAGCGGGAGGGGAGAACATTCAGTACTTC. This codes for CASSSGLAGGENIQYF. The rearrangement joins TRBV7-2 to TRBJ2-4, with 16 bases matching TRBD2. The V segment lost 4 bases and the J segment 7 bases; nucleotides outside the gene matches: 4. The germline gives CDR1 SGHTA, CDR2 FQGNSA. The CDR3 totals 16 residues.

V gene TRBV13 combines with J gene TRBJ1-1, with D hard to call. In germline, CDR1 is PRHDT, CDR2 FYEKMQ (reference sequence). The CDR3 runs 14 residues. The ends were cut back, 10 bases at V and 3 bases at J, with 18 bases in the middle. CDR3 bases: TGTGCCACCCAGACACGCCAAACGGACACTGAAGCTTTCTTT. Protein product: CATQTRQTDTEAFF.

The chain uses TRBV5-1 and TRBJ2-2; 7 nucleotides agree with TRBD1. The CDR3 loop spans 15 amino acids. V shed 1 base, J shed 8 bases, and the junction held 8 bases outside the gene matches. Germline CDR1 is SGHRS and CDR2 is YFSETQ. The CDR3 region has the DNA TGCGCCAGCAGCTTGAGACAGGGCAAGACAGGGGAGCTGTTTTTT. Translated: CASSLRQGKTGELFF.

This sequence joins TRBV5-4 and TRBJ2-7, with 8 bases lining up with TRBD2. The CDR3 extends over 16 amino acids. V trimming: 3 bases; J trimming: 3 bases; junction bases outside the gene matches: 11. The V gene's germline CDR1 is SGHNT and CDR2 YYREEE (reference sequence). CDR3 in amino acids: CASSSVGRGADYEQYF. CDR3 sequence (DNA): TGTGCCAGCAGCTCCGTGGGGCGGGGGGCAGACTACGAGCAGTACTTC. The full variable domain, rest sourced from reference TRBV5-4 and TRBJ2-7, is ETGVTQSPTHLIKTRGQQVTLRCSSQSGHNTVSWYQQALGQGPQFIFQYYREEENGRGNFPPRFSGLQFPNYSSELNVNALELDDSALYLCASSSVGRGADYEQYFGPGTRLTVT.

V gene TRBV18 combines with J gene TRBJ1-3; 8 bases agree with TRBD1. Germline lookup yields CDR1 KGHSH and CDR2 LQKENI. The CDR3 has 16 amino acids. J gave up 0 bases and V 4 bases, and 5 bases lay outside the gene matches. Here the CDR3 reads CASSRRGQDSGNTIYF. As DNA, the CDR3 is TGTGCCAGCTCACGTAGGGGACAGGACTCTGGAAACACCATATATTTT. The full variable domain, with the rest looked up from reference TRBV18 and TRBJ1-3, is NAGVMQNPRHLVRRRGQEARLRCSPMKGHSHVYWYRQLPEEGLKFMVYLQKENIIDESGMPKERFSAEFPKEGPSILRIQQVVRGDSAAYFCASSRRGQDSGNTIYFGEGSWLTVV.

The chain carries TRBV7-8 and TRBJ2-5; D is ambiguous. Germline V gene lookup returns CDR1 SGHVS and CDR2 FQNEAQ. There are 17 residues in the CDR3. V lost 5 bases and J lost 2, with 21 bases in between. The CDR3 DNA sequence: TGTGCCAGCAGCCCCCGGGTGGTGCGACCTTATCAAGAGACCCAGTACTTC. Translated: CASSPRVVRPYQETQYF.

The chain carries TRBV27 and TRBJ2-5, with D possibly matching TRBD2 (5 bases). This CDR3 has 14 amino acids. Germline V lookup: CDR1 MNHEY, CDR2 SMNVEV (reference sequence). V was shortened by 2 bases and J by 3 bases, with 10 bases between the two germline ends. This CDR3 reads CASSLIPAEETQYF. Written as DNA, the CDR3 is TGTGCCAGCAGTTTAATCCCAGCGGAAGAGACCCAGTACTTC.

The chain carries TRBV11-3 and TRBJ2-5; D possibly corresponds to TRBD2 (5 bases). The germline V and J ends were trimmed by 2 bases and 1 base, with 8 bases remaining between them. Germline V gene lookup returns CDR1 SGHNT and CDR2 YENEEA. This CDR3 is built from 14 residues. CDR3 sequence: CASSLLEGQETQYF. As DNA, the CDR3 is TGTGCCAGCAGCTTACTAGAGGGCCAAGAGACCCAGTACTTC.

The V and J genes are TRBV4-3 and TRBJ1-1, with a possible D match to TRBD1 (5 bases). The CDR3 is made up of 14 amino acids. CDR1 LGHNA and CDR2 YSLEER come from the germline V gene. With 5 bases removed from V and 1 base from J, the gap between germline ends came to 11 bases. The CDR3 sequence is CASSGQGRNTEAFF. As DNA, the CDR3 is TGCGCCAGCAGCGGGCAGGGAAGGAACACTGAAGCTTTCTTT.

The V gene is TRBV6-6, the J gene TRBJ2-7, with TRBD1 matching over 7 bases. V was pared by 7 bases and J by 4 bases, with 7 bases of the junction left unmatched. This CDR3 has 13 residues. Germline CDR1 and CDR2: MNHNY and SVGAGI (reference sequence). The CDR3 DNA reads TGTGCCAGCACCTCTCAACAGGGGTACGAGCAGTACTTC. It translates to CASTSQQGYEQYF.

This clone was detected once. This rearrangement joins TRBV6-6 to TRBJ1-2; 9 bases match TRBD1. This CDR3 has 15 residues. Germline V CDR1 and CDR2: MNHNY, SVGAGI (reference sequence). V lost 6 bases, J lost 8 bases, and 13 bases stayed unmatched. Here the CDR3 reads CASRSGLTGGRGYTF. CDR3 sequence (DNA): TGTGCCAGCAGGTCGGGCCTCACAGGGGGCCGGGGCTACACCTTC.